A selection of T cell receptor beta chains follows, all from one sample in a study of T cells after posttransplantation cyclophosphamide. Measured with immunoSEQ multiplex PCR; TCRdb has only the in-frame clones, and not every one. There are 470 or so clones in the sample; 91% occur only once, and roughly 3% lies in the top ten. Sequenced input: CD4+ T cells sorted from bone marrow. These receptors all stem from a man over 45. Both conserved end residues are part of each CDR3. The D gene is left open where the match is weak. The size field is filled for only some rows; it gives once, few, many or a size class.

>-|TRBV4-1|TRBJ2-5|TRBD1
TGCGCCAGCAGCCAAAAGGGGACAGGGGGGGCGAGGGAGACCCAGTACTTC
CASSQKGTGGARETQYF
>-|TRBV9|TRBJ1-5|-
TGTGCCAGCAGCGTAGACCCGGGGGGCAATCAGCCCCAGCATTTT
CASSVDPGGNQPQHF
>-|TRBV6-6|TRBJ1-2|TRBD1
TGTGCTAGTTATAGTACAGGGGGCATGTGGGGCTACACCTTC
CASYSTGGMWGYTF
>-|TRBV4-1|TRBJ1-2|TRBD1
TGCGCCAGCAGCCAAGTGGCCGGGACAGGAACAGGCTACACCTTC
CASSQVAGTGTGYTF
>-|TRBV11-3|TRBJ2-1|-
TGTGCCAGCAGCTTAATGAGTGACAATGAGCAGTTCTTC
CASSLMSDNEQFF
>-|TRBV10-3|TRBJ2-2|TRBD1
TGTGCCATCATGACAGGACAGGAAAACACCGGGGAGCTGTTTTTT
CAIMTGQENTGELFF
>once|TRBV6-5|TRBJ1-6|-
TGTGCCAGCAGTTACGAGTACCTTAATTCACCCCTCCACTTT
CASSYEYLNSPLHF
>-|TRBV5-1|TRBJ2-7|TRBD1
TGCGCCAGCAGCCCGAGACAGGGTAGACCCTACGAGCAGTACTTC
CASSPRQGRPYEQYF
>once|TRBV2|TRBJ1-1|-
TGTGCCAGCGGAGGGAGGTTCACTGAAGCTTTCTTT
CASGGRFTEAFF
>-|TRBV5-1|TRBJ2-7|-
TGCGCCAGCAGCTTGTCGCGGGGCTACTCCGAGCAGTACTTC
CASSLSRGYSEQYF
>-|TRBV6-4|TRBJ1-2|TRBD1
TGTGCCAGCCTTGACAGGGGGATAGGGGGCTACACCTTC
CASLDRGIGGYTF
>few|TRBV29-1|TRBJ2-3|-
TGCAGCTATTCCGCAGGGACTGATACGCAGTATTTT
CSYSAGTDTQYF